What follows is one T cell receptor (beta chain) and its context. The sample belongs to a study of cytomegalovirus exposure and HLA in healthy donors. The length of the CDR3 is 14 residues. Germline V gene lookup returns CDR1 LNHDA and CDR2 SQIVND (reference sequence). The V gene end was trimmed by 4 bases and the J gene end by 2 bases; junction bases not matched to a gene: 3. 60 Vbeta and 13 Jbeta primers were used in PCR. The repertoire was sequenced with immunoSEQ multiplex PCR; TCRdb's copy has only in-frame clones and lacks some. The data show 150,000 to 200,000 clones, with roughly 87% seen just once and approximately 0.98% held by the top ten.

Sequenced sample: PBMCs. The receptor was isolated from a boy aged 2 to 10 in good health and CMV-seronegative. This sequence joins TRBV19 and TRBJ2-7; 9 bases line up with TRBD2. For the CDR3, the DNA is TGTGCCAGTAGTAGCGGGGGGGCCGCCTACGAGCAGTACTTC. Amino acids: CASSSGGAAYEQYF.